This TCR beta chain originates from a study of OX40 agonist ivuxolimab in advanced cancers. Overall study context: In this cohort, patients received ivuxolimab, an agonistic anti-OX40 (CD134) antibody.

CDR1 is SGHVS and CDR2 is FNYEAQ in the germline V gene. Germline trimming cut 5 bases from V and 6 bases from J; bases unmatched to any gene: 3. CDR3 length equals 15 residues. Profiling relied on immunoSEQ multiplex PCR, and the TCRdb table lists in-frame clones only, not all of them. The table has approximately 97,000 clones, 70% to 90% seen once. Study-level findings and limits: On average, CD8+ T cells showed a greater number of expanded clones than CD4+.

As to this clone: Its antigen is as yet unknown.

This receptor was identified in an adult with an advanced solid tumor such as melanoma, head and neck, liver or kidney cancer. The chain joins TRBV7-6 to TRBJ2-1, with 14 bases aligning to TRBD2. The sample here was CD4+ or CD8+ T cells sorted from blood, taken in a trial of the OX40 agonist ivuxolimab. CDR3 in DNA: TGTGCCAGCAGCCCAGGGACTAGCGGGGGCAATGAGCAGTTCTTC. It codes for CASSPGTSGGNEQFF.